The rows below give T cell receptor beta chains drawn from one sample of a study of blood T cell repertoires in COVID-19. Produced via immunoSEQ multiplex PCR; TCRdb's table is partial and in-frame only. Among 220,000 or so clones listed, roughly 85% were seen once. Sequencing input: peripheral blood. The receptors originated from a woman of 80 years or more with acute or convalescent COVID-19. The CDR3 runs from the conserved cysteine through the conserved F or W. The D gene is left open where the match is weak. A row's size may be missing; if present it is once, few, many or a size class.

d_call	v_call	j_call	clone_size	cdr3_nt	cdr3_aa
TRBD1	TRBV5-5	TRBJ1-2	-	TGTGCCAGCAGCTTGGCCGCAGGAGACAGGGGATATGGCTACACCTTC	CASSLAAGDRGYGYTF
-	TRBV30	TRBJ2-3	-	TGTGCCTGGAGTACTGGCAGGGCAGATACGCAGTATTTT	CAWSTGRADTQYF
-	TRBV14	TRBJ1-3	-	TGTGCCAGCAGTCTAGGTCTCCTTCCAGGACTGTTCTCTGGAAACACCATATATTTT	CASSLGLLPGLFSGNTIYF
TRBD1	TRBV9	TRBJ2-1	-	TGTGCCAGCAGCGTAACCCCCGGGACAGTGAACGATGAGCAGTTCTTC	CASSVTPGTVNDEQFF
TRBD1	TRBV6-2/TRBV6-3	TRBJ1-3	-	TGTGCCAGCAGTTACGCCGGGACAGCAGGAAACACCATATATTTT	CASSYAGTAGNTIYF
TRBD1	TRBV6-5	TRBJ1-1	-	TGTGCCAGCACCCAAGGGGGCAGACAGAGTGAAGCTTTCTTT	CASTQGGRQSEAFF
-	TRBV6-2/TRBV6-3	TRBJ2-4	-	TGTGCCAGCAGTTCCCCGGGACACTTAGCCAAAAACATTCAGTACTTC	CASSSPGHLAKNIQYF
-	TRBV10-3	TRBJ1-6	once	TGTGCCGCCCGTTCAGTCGTGAATTCACCCCTCCACTTT	CAARSVVNSPLHF
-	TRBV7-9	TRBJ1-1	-	TGTGCCAGCAGTTTTTCCGGGACAAGAGGGACTGAAGCTTTCTTT	CASSFSGTRGTEAFF
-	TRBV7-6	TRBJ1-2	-	TGTGCCAGCAGCCACCCAGGGGACACCTATGGCTACACCTTC	CASSHPGDTYGYTF
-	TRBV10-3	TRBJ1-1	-	TGTGCCATCAGTGAATTCAAAGCCATGAACACTGAAGCTTTCTTT	CAISEFKAMNTEAFF
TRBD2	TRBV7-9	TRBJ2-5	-	TGTGCCAGCAGCAGCCCCTTGGGACTAGTAGGAGAGACCCAGTACTTC	CASSSPLGLVGETQYF
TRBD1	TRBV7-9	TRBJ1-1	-	TGTGCCAGCAGCTTCTTAACAGGGGGCGAGGGTTTCTTT	CASSFLTGGEGFF
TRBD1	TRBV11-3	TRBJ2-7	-	TGTGCCAGCAGCTTACGGACAGGGACGTACGAGCAGTACTTC	CASSLRTGTYEQYF
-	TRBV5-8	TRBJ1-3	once	TGTGCCAGCAGCCCATGGTTCGGGACAACTGGAAACACCATATATTTT	CASSPWFGTTGNTIYF
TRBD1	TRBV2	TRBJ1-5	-	TGTGCCAGCAGCACCCGGGACAGGGGTTTTCGTCAGCCCCAGCATTTT	CASSTRDRGFRQPQHF
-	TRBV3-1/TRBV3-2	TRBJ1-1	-	TGTGCCAGCAGTCGACGGGGGGGACCGAACACTGAAGCTTTCTTT	CASSRRGGPNTEAFF
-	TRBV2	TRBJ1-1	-	TGTGCCAGTCAACCCAGGACTTTCAGGCACACTGAAGCTTTCTTT	CASQPRTFRHTEAFF
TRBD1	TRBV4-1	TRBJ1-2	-	TGCGCCAGCAGCCAAATTCCCGGGACAGGGAACTATGGCTACACCTTC	CASSQIPGTGNYGYTF
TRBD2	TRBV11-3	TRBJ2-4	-	TGTGCCAGCAGCTGGGACCGGACTAGCGGGAACAAAAACATTCAGTACTTC	CASSWDRTSGNKNIQYF
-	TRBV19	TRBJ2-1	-	TGTGCCAGTAGTATAGCGCAGGGATACAATGAGCAGTTCTTC	CASSIAQGYNEQFF
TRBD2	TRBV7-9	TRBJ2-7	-	TGTGCCAGCAGCTTAGCCCTAGCGGGGGTGAGTGAGCAGTACTTC	CASSLALAGVSEQYF
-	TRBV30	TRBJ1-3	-	TGTGCCTGGAGTGTAACCAGGGTGGGAAACACCATATATTTT	CAWSVTRVGNTIYF
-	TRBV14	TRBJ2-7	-	TGTGCCAGCAGCCTCTCGGGCTACGAGCAGTACTTC	CASSLSGYEQYF
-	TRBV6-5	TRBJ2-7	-	TGTGCCAGCAGCTGGACAGTATCCTACGAGCAGTACTTC	CASSWTVSYEQYF
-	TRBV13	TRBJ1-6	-	TGTGCCAGCAGCTTAGGCCCCCCCGACAGAACGGATTCACCCCTCCACTTT	CASSLGPPDRTDSPLHF
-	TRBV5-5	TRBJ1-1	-	TGTGCCAGCAGCTTGGCGGTTGGTTTGAACACTGAAGCTTTCTTT	CASSLAVGLNTEAFF
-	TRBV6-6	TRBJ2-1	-	TGTGCCAGCGATGCGTACAATGAGCAGTTCTTC	CASDAYNEQFF
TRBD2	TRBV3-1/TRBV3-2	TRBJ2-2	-	TGTGCCAGCAGCCAACAAGCGGGGGTTCCCGGGGAGCTGTTTTTT	CASSQQAGVPGELFF
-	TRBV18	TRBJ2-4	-	TGTGCCAGCTCGCCTACGGTCGCCAAAAACATTCAGTACTTC	CASSPTVAKNIQYF
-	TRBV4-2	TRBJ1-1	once	TGTGCCAGCAGCCAAGAGCTGACTAGGGGCACTGAAGCTTTCTTT	CASSQELTRGTEAFF
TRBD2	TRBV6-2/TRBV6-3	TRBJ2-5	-	TGTGCCAGCAGTCGGACTAGCGGGGGGGCCTTCGAGACCCAGTACTTC	CASSRTSGGAFETQYF
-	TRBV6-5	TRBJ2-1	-	TGTGCCAGCAGTTACACCAGCTACAATGAGCAGTTCTTC	CASSYTSYNEQFF
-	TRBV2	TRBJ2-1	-	TGTGCCAGCTCCAGGGCGATCTCCTACAATGAGCAGTTCTTC	CASSRAISYNEQFF
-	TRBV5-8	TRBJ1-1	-	TGTGCCAGCAGCTCGTTGGCAGGGGTAACGAACACTGAAGCTTTCTTT	CASSSLAGVTNTEAFF
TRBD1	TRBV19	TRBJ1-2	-	TGTGCCAGTATCTCCGGGACAGTATCCTATGGCTACACCTTC	CASISGTVSYGYTF
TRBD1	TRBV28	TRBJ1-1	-	TGTGCCAGCAGGGACAGGGGTATTATAGGAACTGAAGCTTTCTTT	CASRDRGIIGTEAFF
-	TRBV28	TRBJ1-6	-	TGTGCCAGCACGGGGGATTACAATTCACCCCTCCACTTT	CASTGDYNSPLHF
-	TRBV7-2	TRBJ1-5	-	TGTGCCAGCAGCTTAGACCTCTCGGCCCAGCATTTT	CASSLDLSAQHF
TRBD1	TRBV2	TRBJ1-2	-	TGTGCCAGCAAATTTGGAGGGGGCGACTATGGCTACACCTTC	CASKFGGGDYGYTF
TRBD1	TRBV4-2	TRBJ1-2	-	TGTGCCAGCAGCCATCTGACAGGGGGAAACTATGGCTACACCTTC	CASSHLTGGNYGYTF
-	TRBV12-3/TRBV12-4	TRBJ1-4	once	TGTGCCAGCAGTTTAACAGTTAATGAAAAACTGTTTTTT	CASSLTVNEKLFF
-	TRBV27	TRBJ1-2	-	TGTGCCAGCAGTCAGGGCAGGGAGGCTAACTATGGCTACACCTTC	CASSQGREANYGYTF
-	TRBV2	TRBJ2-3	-	TGTGCCAGCAGTGACGGGCAGGGAAGGGGGGATACGCAGTATTTT	CASSDGQGRGDTQYF
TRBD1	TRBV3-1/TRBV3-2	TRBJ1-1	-	TGTGCCAGCAGCACACAGGGGCCTTCGCGTGGCACTGAAGCTTTCTTT	CASSTQGPSRGTEAFF
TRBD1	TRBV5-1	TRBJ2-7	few	TGCGCCAGCAGCAGGGGTGGGCGGACAGGGACCGGCGAGCAGTACTTC	CASSRGGRTGTGEQYF
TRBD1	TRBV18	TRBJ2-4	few	TGTGCCAGCTCACCGTTCCCAGACAGGGGTGGTGGAAACATTCAGTACTTC	CASSPFPDRGGGNIQYF